The following is a TCR beta chain sequence with its context. Checkpoint therapy with ipilimumab 1 mg/kg began 14 to 28 days after transplant. This sample stems from a study of ipilimumab plus nivolumab after autologous stem cell transplantation. Overall study context: Both relapsed and primary refractory DLBCL were included.

Germline V CDR1 and CDR2: SGDLS, YYNGEE. CDR3 length: 16 amino acids. The V segment lost 0 bases and the J segment 8 bases; nucleotides outside the gene matches: 9. The table came from immunoSEQ multiplex PCR; TCRdb's copy has only in-frame clones and leaves some out. The sample gives around 21,000 clones, 75% to 85% of which show up once; 20% to 25% is in the top ten. The TCR sequence derives from a male donor with diffuse large B-cell lymphoma. This specimen was PBMCs, taken in a trial of ipilimumab plus nivolumab as post-transplant consolidation. This chain links TRBV9 with TRBJ2-1; 9 bases fit TRBD2. The CDR3 bases are TGTGCCAGCAGCGTAGCTAGTCGAATAGCGGGGGATGAGCAGTTCTTC. Amino acids: CASSVASRIAGDEQFF.